Each of the 18 T cell receptor beta chains below was sequenced from the same sample in a study of T-cell memory formation after mild COVID-19. Via MiXCR, TCRdb re-called the 5' RACE reads, giving one row per CDR3 protein. The sample includes some 46,000 distinct CDR3 sequences, over 6.5% seen only once; the top ten take 0.79%. Material for sequencing was PBMCs or a T cell subset sorted from them (not recorded which). The receptor set was obtained from an adult who had mild COVID-19 (a few samples of this study predate the infection). Cell type and time point are not known.

This clonotype has more than one count but fewer than ten. V and J are TRBV10-3 and TRBJ1-3; D gene ambiguous. This CDR3 is 15 amino acids long. Trimming stripped 3 bases from V and 7 bases from J, with 16 bases between. Germline V CDR1 and CDR2: ENHRY, SYGVKD. The CDR3 bases are TGTGCCATCAGTGACCCGTTTGGTGGATGGAACACCATATATTTT. Translating gives CAISDPFGGWNTIYF.

Many counts were recorded for this clonotype. The rearrangement uses TRBV9 and TRBJ2-1, with a possible D match to TRBD2 (5 bases). Germline CDR1 SGDLS, CDR2 YYNGEE. There are 15 residues in the CDR3. The V end lost 2 bases, the J end lost 8 bases, and 17 bases lay between the germline ends. The CDR3: CASSVESGSFDEQFF. For the CDR3, the DNA is TGTGCCAGCAGCGTCGAAAGCGGATCCTTCGATGAGCAGTTCTTC.

The gene calls are TRBV3-1 and TRBJ2-5; D call uncertain. The CDR3 contains 15 residues. From germline, CDR1 is LGHDT and CDR2 YNNKEL (reference sequence). Trimming took 1 base from V and 5 from J, leaving 14 bases between them. As DNA, the CDR3 is TGTGCCAGCAGCCAAGGCCCTGCGGAGTTTGAGACCCAGTACTTC. The encoded protein is CASSQGPAEFETQYF.

This clonotype occurred many times. The rearrangement joins TRBV9 to TRBJ2-7, with a weak D call TRBD1 (6 bases). The CDR3 runs to 17 residues. The germline V gene encodes CDR1 SGDLS and CDR2 YYNGEE. Between the trimmed V and J ends, which lost 4 bases and 0 bases, there was a span of 20 bases. CDR3 residues: CASSTPHGQGPSYEQYF. DNA of the CDR3: TGTGCCAGCAGCACCCCGCACGGGCAGGGGCCCTCCTACGAGCAGTACTTC.

This clonotype has at least ten counts. The gene calls are TRBV29-1 and TRBJ2-7; the match to TRBD1 covers 8 bases. V gave up 6 bases and J gave up 5 bases; unmatched junction bases: 18. This CDR3 spans 16 amino acids. Germline CDR1 and CDR2: SQVTM and ANQGSEA. The CDR3 is CSVILGETGVSNEQYF. For the CDR3, the DNA is TGCAGCGTCATACTGGGAGAGACAGGGGTTTCCAACGAGCAGTACTTC.

The table lists this clonotype with a few counts. This chain connects TRBV5-6 to TRBJ1-5; TRBD1 matches 7 bases. CDR1 is SGHDT and CDR2 is YYEEEE in the germline V gene. The CDR3 is 14 amino acids. Unmatched junction bases numbered 4, after V lost 4 bases and J lost 3 bases. The CDR3 nucleotides read TGTGCCAGCAGCCCACAGGGGATCAATCAGCCCCAGCATTTT. It codes for CASSPQGINQPQHF.

This clonotype was detected only a few times. The chain couples TRBV7-8 to TRBJ2-1; no clear D. Germline V gives CDR1 SGHVS, CDR2 FQNEAQ. V was shortened by 7 bases and J by 6 bases, with 16 bases between the two germline ends. This CDR3 has 14 amino acids. CDR3 residues: CASTQTRVVNEQFF. In DNA form, the CDR3 reads TGTGCCAGCACCCAGACACGAGTAGTCAATGAGCAGTTCTTC. Using reference TRBV7-8 and TRBJ2-1 for the parts outside the CDR3, the full variable domain is GAGVSQSPRYKVAKRGQDVALRCDPISGHVSLFWYQQALGQGPEFLTYFQNEAQLDKSGLPSDRFFAERPEGSVSTLKIQRTQQEDSAVYLCASTQTRVVNEQFFGPGTRLTVL.

Points on this clonotype: The conserved phenylalanine or tryptophan normally closing the CDR3 is absent here, so this likely arose from a read error. The chain has TRBV29-1 and TRBJ1-1; a possible D gene is TRBD1 (5 bases). V shed 4 bases and J shed 3 bases, with 15 bases lying between them. The CDR3 is made up of 14 amino acids. The germline CDR1 and CDR2 sequences are SQVTM and ANQGSEA. The CDR3 DNA follows: TGCAGCGTTGTGGTTGGGGGATCTTACACTGAAGCTTTCATT. Its protein is CSVVVGGSYTEAFI.

The sample holds many counts of this clonotype. V is TRBV12-3 or TRBV12-4 and J is TRBJ2-7, with TRBD1 matching 7 bases. The CDR3 is 15 residues long. V shed 6 bases and J 6 bases; nucleotides not matched to a gene: 14. The CDR3 reads CASSRQGQTWSEQYF. In DNA, the CDR3 is TGTGCCAGCAGCCGCCAGGGACAGACTTGGAGCGAGCAGTACTTC.

This clonotype was found a few times. The junction and the germline gene differ at one end; a read error may be behind it. The chain uses TRBV20-1 and TRBJ2-3; 11 nucleotides match TRBD2. The CDR3 totals 15 residues. Germline V gene sequence: CDR1 DFQATT, CDR2 SNEGSKA (reference sequence). CDR3 DNA: TGCAGCGCTAGGGGGTTAGCGGGAGGGCTGGATACGCAGTATTTT. Translated: CSARGLAGGLDTQYF.

This clonotype was counted only a few times. The chain recombines TRBV6-6 with TRBJ2-7; tentative D call: TRBD2 (6 bases). This CDR3 has 17 residues. Looked up from germline, CDR1 is MNHNY and CDR2 is SVGAGI (reference sequence). Trimming took off 4 bases at V and 2 bases at J, with 21 bases between the two ends. The CDR3 DNA reads as TGTGCCAGCAGTTCCATCGGGGTCGGCGGGATGGCCTACGAGCAGTACTTC. Amino acid sequence: CASSSIGVGGMAYEQYF.

The chain joins TRBV24-1 to TRBJ2-1; 11 nucleotides match TRBD2. The germline gives CDR1 KGHDR, CDR2 SFDVKD. This CDR3 region has 16 residues. V lost 1 base to trimming and J lost 4 bases; unmatched junction nucleotides: 2. CDR3 bases: TGTGCCACCAGTGATTTCGGACTAGCGGGTTACAATGAGCAGTTCTTC. This codes for CATSDFGLAGYNEQFF.

This clonotype came up many times. The chain couples TRBV3-1 to TRBJ2-3; D unclear. Per the germline V gene, CDR1 is LGHDT and CDR2 is YNNKEL (reference sequence). The CDR3 is 12 residues long. Trimming left V 1 base short and J 4 bases short, with 3 bases between. The CDR3 loop reads CASSQVADTQYF. The CDR3 DNA reads TGTGCCAGCAGCCAAGTCGCAGATACGCAGTATTTT.

This clonotype was observed many times. The chain recombines TRBV5-1 with TRBJ1-1; a possible D gene is TRBD1 (6 bases). Trimming shortened V by 4 bases and J by 1 base, and 11 bases separated the two germline ends. The length of the CDR3 is 14 residues. Looked up from germline, CDR1 is SGHRS and CDR2 is YFSETQ. The CDR3 DNA follows: TGCGCCAGCAGCCCAGGACAGCCGAACACTGAAGCTTTCTTT. It codes for CASSPGQPNTEAFF.

The sample holds a few counts of this clonotype. The chain has TRBV5-1 and TRBJ1-4, with D unresolved. Germline V lookup: CDR1 SGHRS, CDR2 YFSETQ. This CDR3 is 19 amino acids long. The V end was cut by 2 bases, the J end by 1 base, with 21 bases between. The CDR3 sequence is CASSFSPNRATGTNEKLFF. In DNA, the CDR3 is TGCGCCAGCAGCTTTTCCCCCAATCGGGCTACGGGAACTAATGAAAAACTGTTTTTT.

This clonotype was picked up many times. The chain employs TRBV5-6 and TRBJ2-7; 9 bases are a match to TRBD2. The CDR3 loop spans 14 amino acids. The V segment lost 4 bases and the J segment 1 base; nucleotides outside the gene matches: 3. The V gene's germline CDR1 is SGHDT and CDR2 YYEEEE. CDR3 DNA: TGTGCCAGCAGCCGACTAGCGGTTTCCTACGAGCAGTACTTC. This codes for CASSRLAVSYEQYF.

This clonotype was observed many times. The V and J genes are TRBV20-1 and TRBJ2-2, with D perhaps matching TRBD1 or TRBD2 (5 bases each). CDR1 is DFQATT and CDR2 is SNEGSKA in the germline V gene (reference sequence). This CDR3 is 14 amino acids long. V shed 5 bases and J shed 1 base, with 11 bases lying between them. CDR3 residues: CSAAGTKNTGELFF. The DNA for the CDR3 is TGCAGTGCTGCCGGGACCAAGAACACCGGGGAGCTGTTTTTT.

The rearrangement links TRBV28 to TRBJ2-7; no reliable D call. The CDR3 runs 11 residues. Trimming left V 6 bases short and J 5 bases short, with 8 bases between. Per germline, CDR1 MDHEN and CDR2 SYDVKM. The CDR3 protein is CASSRVNEQYF. CDR3 DNA: TGTGCCAGCAGCCGTGTTAACGAGCAGTACTTC. Complete variable domain (other parts from reference TRBV28 and TRBJ2-7): DVKVTQSSRYLVKRTGEKVFLECVQDMDHENMFWYRQDPGLGLRLIYFSYDVKMKEKGDIPEGYSVSREKKERFSLILESASTNQTSMYLCASSRVNEQYFGPGTRLTVT.